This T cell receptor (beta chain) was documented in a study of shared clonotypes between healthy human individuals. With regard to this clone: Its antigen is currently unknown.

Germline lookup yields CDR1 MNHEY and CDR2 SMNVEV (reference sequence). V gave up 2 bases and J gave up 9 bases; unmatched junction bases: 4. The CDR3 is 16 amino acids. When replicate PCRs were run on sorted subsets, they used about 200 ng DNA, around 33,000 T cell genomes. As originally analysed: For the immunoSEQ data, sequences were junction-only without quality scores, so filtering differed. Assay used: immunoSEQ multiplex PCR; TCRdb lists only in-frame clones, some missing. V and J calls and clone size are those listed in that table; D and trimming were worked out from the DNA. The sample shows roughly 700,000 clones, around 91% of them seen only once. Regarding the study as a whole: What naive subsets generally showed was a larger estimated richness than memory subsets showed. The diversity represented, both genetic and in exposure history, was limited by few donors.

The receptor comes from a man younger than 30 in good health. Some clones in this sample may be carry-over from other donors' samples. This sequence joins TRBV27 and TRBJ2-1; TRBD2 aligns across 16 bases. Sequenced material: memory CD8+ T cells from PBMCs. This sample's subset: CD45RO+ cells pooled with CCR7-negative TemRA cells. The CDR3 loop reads CASSLGTSGRAGEQFF. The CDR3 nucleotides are TGTGCCAGCAGTTTAGGGACTAGCGGGAGGGCCGGTGAGCAGTTCTTC.